This record covers a single TCR beta chain. Its antigen is currently not known. No qualities accompany the bases; no much larger clone lies one base away. This record belongs to a study of Graves' ophthalmopathy and Graves' hyperthyroidism (dated by TCRdb to the late 2010s). Background on the whole study: Stable hyperthyroidism was defined as no progression to ophthalmopathy within 18 months of follow-up. The study used signatures of the TCR beta repertoire to tell Graves' ophthalmopathy apart from Graves' hyperthyroidism and to predict which patients would progress to ophthalmopathy. In total, 135 blood samples were TCR-sequenced: under 45 ophthalmopathy, 80 or so hyperthyroidism and 17 hyperthyroidism-to-ophthalmopathy patients. To explore V-J signatures distinguishing ophthalmopathy from hyperthyroidism, a discovery set of about 99 patients (about 44 ophthalmopathy, over 55 stable hyperthyroidism) was enrolled. The independent validation cohort included roughly 19 hyperthyroidism patients plus 17 patients who later progressed from hyperthyroidism to ophthalmopathy. In roughly six hyperthyroidism patients, T-cell repertoires of thyroid tissue and blood were compared. Once sampling was done, hyperthyroidism patients were given methimazole at a starting dose of 30 mg daily, while ophthalmopathy patients were given high-dose intravenous methylprednisolone. Study-wide findings and limitations: Sample size was not statistically predetermined, and group allocation was not concealed from the investigators. Most expanded thyroid clonotypes with a frequency above 0.001 also appeared in blood, which suggests that blood repertoires may reflect the immune response in the thyroid. In cross-validation, the 13-signature model distinguished ophthalmopathy from stable hyperthyroidism with about 89% sensitivity and 81.08% specificity, while in the test set the corresponding values were about 80% and 75%. In validation, the model predicted ophthalmopathy progression with 70.59% sensitivity and 72% to 80% specificity; roughly eleven predicted patients were CT-confirmed with GO in a median of roughly 6.8 months.

Inclusive of the bounding cysteine and phenylalanine, the CDR3 is 13 residues long. The retained sequence is limited to the CDR3, 39 bases, with the frame set at the first base. V ends up 6 bases short and J 5 bases short, with an unmatched junction base count of 6. Looking up the germline V gene (reference sequence) yields CDR1 SEHNR and CDR2 FQNEAQ. The hyperthyroidism patients were 18 to 65 years old and newly diagnosed, with a disease duration of less than 2 months. Patients with other autoimmune diseases, uncontrolled infections, pregnancy or lactation were excluded from the study. Clinical symptoms, serum thyroxine, TRAb, thyroid ultrasound and orbital computed tomography were used for diagnosis. Trizol reagent was used to extract the total RNA, and its quality was then checked on an Agilent 2100 Bioanalyzer. TCR beta CDR3 regions were amplified from RNA transcripts for repertoire sequencing. A first-round RT-PCR used HTBI primers with the Qiagen OneStep RT-PCR kit, followed by a second-round multiplex PCR, size selection and purification. The libraries underwent paired-end sequencing with 100 bp reads on an Illumina HiSeq2000. In the authors' own workflow: SOAPnuke was used for read processing, and reads with adapters, uncalled bases, a mean Phred below 15, or no exact constant-primer or identifier match were discarded. COPE v1.2.5 was used to merge high-quality paired reads. Clonotypes were defined as unique nucleotide sequences and were aligned to IMGT TRB V, D and J references using MiTCR v1.1. The analysis was limited to V-J combinations with a frequency above 0.0001, which together covered 99.2% of the repertoires. For each V-J combination, a TCR clonal expansion and chaos score was defined as F50 clonal expansion divided by the chaos observed in the TCRdist matrix. Welch's t-statistics and random forest were used to reduce features to about a dozen V-J combinations, which were fed into a naive Bayes classifier. The Morisita-Horn index was used to measure how similar the thyroid and blood repertoires were. Using fastp trimming at Q25 and MiXCR clonotype assembly, TCRdb reanalyzed the public sequencing data and kept in-frame beta chains. Rows are combined by CDR3 protein, so each entry shows the most common genes and DNA. None of the V and J calls come from the authors' own analysis; TCRdb made them. Recorded for this sample are around 1,000,000 distinct CDR3 sequences; roughly two fifths of them occurred a single time. In total, the top ten clones hold approximately 12% of the sample.

Recombination connected TRBV7-9 to TRBJ2-5, with TRBD1 identical over 7 junction bases. The source is an adult man with Graves' hyperthyroidism. The sequenced material came from peripheral blood or thyroid tissue (not recorded which). The DNA is TGTGCCAGCAGATTAAGGGGGCGGGAGACCCAGTACTTC. It translates as CASRLRGRETQYF.